A single sample is the source of the 15 T cell receptor beta chains below, sequenced in a study of T-cell reconstitution after alpha-beta-depleted transplantation in children. It was with unique molecular identifiers that the TCRbeta library was prepared. TCRdb reanalysed the PCR reads using MiXCR and keeps one entry per CDR3 protein. The data show about 190,000 distinct CDR3 sequences, 6.5% to 7.5% seen once. The sample in question was PBMCs from the stem cell graft donor, obtained from the stem cell graft. These receptors all come from a human donor who donated a stem cell graft to a child with Wiskott-Aldrich syndrome.

This clonotype was detected only a few times. The CDR3 region has the DNA TGTGCCAGCAGCTCCCGGACTAGCGGGAGGGTGGGAGAGACCCAGTACTTC. This gives the protein CASSSRTSGRVGETQYF. V usage is TRBV7-9 and J usage is TRBJ2-5, with 15 bases matching TRBD2. The J segment lost 4 bases and the V segment lost 4 bases, leaving 7 bases of the junction unmatched. CDR1 and CDR2 from the germline V gene are SEHNR and FQNEAQ (reference sequence). The CDR3 spans 17 residues.

This clonotype was detected ten times or more. For the CDR3, the DNA is TGCAGCGTTGAAGAGGGCTCCCGGCAGTTCTTC. Translated: CSVEEGSRQFF. The chain employs TRBV29-1 and TRBJ2-1; the D is unclear. Looked up from germline, CDR1 is SQVTM and CDR2 is ANQGSEA. The CDR3 has 11 amino acids. Trimming pared 0 bases from V and 12 bases from J, leaving 9 bases between.

A few counts support this clonotype. V is TRBV18 and J is TRBJ2-3; D gene uncertain. CDR3 size: 13 residues. V gave up 5 bases and J gave up 0 bases, with 6 bases separating them. The germline CDR1 and CDR2 sequences are KGHSH and LQKENI. The CDR3 here is CASSASSTDTQYF. DNA of the CDR3: TGTGCCAGCTCAGCCTCTAGCACAGATACGCAGTATTTT.

The chain combines TRBV5-1 with TRBJ1-2; a possible D gene is TRBD1 (5 bases). The V and J ends lost 2 bases and 8 bases respectively, with 13 bases between them. The germline V gene encodes CDR1 SGHRS and CDR2 YFSETQ. The CDR3 loop spans 13 amino acids. The CDR3 protein is CASSFQGISGYTF. CDR3 DNA sequence: TGCGCCAGCAGCTTCCAGGGAATAAGCGGCTACACCTTC.

In its sample, this clonotype was seen many times. The chain couples TRBV6-5 to TRBJ2-7, with 7 positions matching TRBD2. The CDR3 has 17 residues. Germline loops: CDR1 MNHEY, CDR2 SVGAGI. J was trimmed by 3 bases and V by 0 bases; bases with no gene match: 11. In DNA form, the CDR3 reads TGTGCCAGCAGTTACTCCTCGGGGGGAGCTGATATCTACGAGCAGTACTTC. It yields the protein CASSYSSGGADIYEQYF.

This clonotype appeared many times. The chain carries TRBV14 and TRBJ2-3; a weak D match, TRBD2 (5 bases). V was cut by 4 bases and J by 2 bases, with 16 bases left in between. This CDR3 is 16 amino acids long. Germline CDR1 is SGHDN and CDR2 is FVKESK. CDR3 sequence (DNA): TGTGCCAGCAGCCTGCGGACCGGGATCAACACAGATACGCAGTATTTT. This sequence encodes CASSLRTGINTDTQYF.

This clonotype occurred many times. V usage is TRBV12-3 or TRBV12-4 and J usage is TRBJ2-7; 8 nucleotides match TRBD1. The V and J ends lost 5 bases and 3 bases, in that order; junction bases with no gene match: 9. This CDR3 contains 15 residues. The CDR3 nucleotides are TGTGCCAGCAGTCACCGGGACAGGAGCCGCTACGAGCAGTACTTC. It yields the protein CASSHRDRSRYEQYF.

The table lists this clonotype with many counts. The rearrangement links TRBV5-6 to TRBJ2-7; D is unresolved. V dropped 0 bases and J dropped 0 bases, with 10 bases sitting between them. The CDR3 consists of 15 residues. The V gene's germline CDR1 is SGHDT and CDR2 YYEEEE. CDR3 bases: TGTGCCAGCAGCTTGGCGTTTGAGGTCTCCTACGAGCAGTACTTC. This sequence encodes CASSLAFEVSYEQYF.

V gene TRBV11-2 combines with J gene TRBJ2-5; D remains unclear. The germline CDR1 and CDR2 sequences are SGHAT and FQNNGV. Trimming pared 5 bases from V and 1 base from J, leaving 17 bases between. The CDR3 runs to 16 residues. CDR3 protein: CASSPQWFETQETQYF. CDR3 bases: TGTGCCAGCAGCCCCCAATGGTTCGAGACCCAAGAGACCCAGTACTTC. The full variable domain, rest sourced from reference TRBV11-2 and TRBJ2-5, is EAGVAQSPRYKIIEKRQSVAFWCNPISGHATLYWYQQILGQGPKLLIQFQNNGVVDDSQLPKDRFSAERLKGVDSTLKIQPAKLEDSAVYLCASSPQWFETQETQYFGPGTRLLVL.

This clonotype was found many times. V gene TRBV6-1 combines with J gene TRBJ2-3; D is unclear. The V gene lost 5 bases and the J gene lost 0 bases, with 15 bases spanning the gap. The CDR3 spans 16 residues. Looked up from germline, CDR1 is MNHNS and CDR2 is SASEGT. CDR3 DNA: TGTGCCAGCAGTCTCCTTTCCGTCCCTAGCACAGATACGCAGTATTTT. Amino acid sequence: CASSLLSVPSTDTQYF.

This clonotype was seen many times. This sequence joins TRBV20-1 and TRBJ2-7, with D tentatively TRBD1 (6 bases). The CDR3 runs to 15 residues. Germline V gene data show CDR1 as DFQATT and CDR2 as SNEGSKA (reference sequence). V dropped 0 bases and J dropped 6 bases, with 18 bases sitting between them. In nucleotides, the CDR3 is TGCAGTGCTAGAGATTTTAGCAGGGGTGGTGGCGAGCAGTACTTC. Amino acid sequence: CSARDFSRGGGEQYF.

In its sample, this clonotype was seen a few times. V usage is TRBV7-6 and J usage is TRBJ2-7, with 8 bases identical to TRBD1. Germline assignment: CDR1 SGHVS and CDR2 FNYEAQ. The V and J ends lost 3 bases and 6 bases, in that order; junction bases with no gene match: 16. The length of the CDR3 is 17 residues. For the CDR3, the DNA is TGTGCCAGCAGCTTGCGCCGGACAGGGATAAACTACCGCGAGCAGTACTTC. Residues: CASSLRRTGINYREQYF.

This clonotype was seen ten or more times. The genes are TRBV6-1 and TRBJ2-1; 8 bases line up with TRBD2. From germline, CDR1 is MNHNS and CDR2 SASEGT. Trimming at V came to 7 bases and at J to 5 bases, leaving 7 bases not matched to a gene. The CDR3 has 14 residues. DNA of the CDR3: TGTGCCAGCAAGGTAGCGGGACTACACAATGAGCAGTTCTTC. It yields the protein CASKVAGLHNEQFF.

This clonotype was observed many times. This chain joins TRBV20-1 and TRBJ1-1, with D possibly matching TRBD1 (6 bases). CDR1 is DFQATT and CDR2 is SNEGSKA in the germline V gene (reference sequence). The CDR3 covers 14 residues. With 4 bases removed from V and 6 bases from J, the gap between germline ends came to 18 bases. This chain's CDR3 is CSATGRGGSPEAFF. The CDR3 region has the DNA TGCAGTGCTACCGGACGAGGGGGGAGCCCTGAAGCTTTCTTT.

This clonotype was recorded at least ten times. The chain combines TRBV6-5 with TRBJ1-6; D possibly corresponds to TRBD1 (6 bases). V lost 3 bases to trimming and J lost 7 bases, with 13 bases between them. From germline, CDR1 is MNHEY and CDR2 SVGAGI. The length of the CDR3 is 15 residues. The CDR3 protein is CASSYLKGGNSPLHF. CDR3 coding DNA: TGTGCCAGCAGTTATTTAAAGGGGGGCAATTCACCCCTCCACTTT.